This passage covers 23 T cell receptor beta chains from one sample sequenced in a study of post-analysis software for immune sequencing data. Incorporated into the TCR beta cDNA libraries were unique molecular identifiers, which served to reduce PCR and sequencing biases. TCRdb processed the PCR reads anew with MiXCR; each CDR3 protein has one entry. There are about 540,000 distinct CDR3 sequences in the sample; roughly 34% occur only once, and around 6.1% lies in the top ten. These receptors' targets are unknown. Notes on the study in general: A few TRBV segments (TRBV5-6, TRBV5-1 and TRBV20-1 among them) occurred more frequently in patients than in controls.

Sequenced sample: blood. Receptors were obtained from a girl aged 2-17 years with multiple sclerosis.

The CDR3: CASSFRHLLGTEAFF. CDR3 DNA: TGTGCCAGCAGCTTTCGACATCTCTTGGGCACTGAAGCTTTCTTT. The V gene is TRBV14, the J gene TRBJ1-1; D uncertain. The ends were cut back, 5 bases at V and 4 bases at J, with 17 bases in the middle. The germline gives CDR1 SGHDN, CDR2 FVKESK. This CDR3 region has 15 residues. Using reference TRBV14 and TRBJ1-1 for the parts outside the CDR3, the full variable domain is EAGVTQFPSHSVIEKGQTVTLRCDPISGHDNLYWYRRVMGKEIKFLLHFVKESKQDESGMPNNRFLAERTGGTYSTLKVQPAELEDSGVYFCASSFRHLLGTEAFFGQGTRLTVV.

CDR3 loop: CASSGGQGKETQYF. CDR3 nucleotides: TGCGCCAGCAGCGGGGGACAGGGAAAAGAGACCCAGTACTTC. The chain has TRBV5-1 and TRBJ2-5, with TRBD1 matching over 9 bases. The CDR3 contains 14 residues. Per the germline V gene, CDR1 is SGHRS and CDR2 is YFSETQ. J lost 3 bases, V lost 4 bases, and 4 bases had no gene match.

This chain joins TRBV28 and TRBJ2-5, with D perhaps TRBD1 (5 bases). Trimming pared 6 bases from V and 5 bases from J, leaving 19 bases between. The CDR3 extends over 15 amino acids. Germline CDR1 reads MDHEN; CDR2 reads SYDVKM. CDR3 residues: CASSSRILGVETQYF. CDR3 sequence (DNA): TGTGCCAGCAGCTCCAGAATTCTAGGGGTTGAGACCCAGTACTTC.

The rearrangement uses TRBV7-9 and TRBJ2-7; 10 positions agree with TRBD1. Trimming removed 5 bases from V and 2 bases from J; junction bases left unmatched: 9. Germline V gene data show CDR1 as SEHNR and CDR2 as FQNEAQ (reference sequence). This CDR3 is built from 16 residues. The CDR3 DNA sequence: TGTGCCAGCAGCCCCCTTCCCGGGACAGGGGCCTACGAGCAGTACTTC. It specifies CASSPLPGTGAYEQYF.

The chain uses TRBV19 and TRBJ2-1; D is uncertain. Germline CDR1 reads LNHDA; CDR2 reads SQIVND (reference sequence). The CDR3 loop spans 16 amino acids. V gave up 5 bases and J gave up 0 bases, with 14 bases separating them. The CDR3 bases are TGTGCCAGTAGTCAGACACTAAGGAGCTCCTACAATGAGCAGTTCTTC. Translation gives CASSQTLRSSYNEQFF.

The chain couples TRBV6-5 to TRBJ1-4; perhaps TRBD1 as D (6 bases). With 2 bases removed from V and 4 bases from J, the gap between germline ends came to 14 bases. CDR1 is MNHEY and CDR2 is SVGAGI in the germline V gene. The CDR3 totals 16 residues. This CDR3 is CASSYTQTGNNEKLFF. The CDR3 DNA follows: TGTGCCAGCAGTTACACCCAGACAGGCAATAATGAAAAACTGTTTTTT.

The chain links TRBV28 to TRBJ1-2, with a possible D match to TRBD1 (6 bases). This CDR3 is built from 16 residues. Deletions cut 3 bases from V and 0 bases from J, with 14 bases between. CDR1 and CDR2 from the germline V gene are MDHEN and SYDVKM. CDR3 nucleotides: TGTGCCAGCAGTTTTATTTGGGGGCAGGCTAACTATGGCTACACCTTC. Translation: CASSFIWGQANYGYTF.

There are a few counts of this clonotype. The gene calls are TRBV5-1 and TRBJ1-2; D possibly corresponds to TRBD1 (5 bases). The CDR3 totals 16 residues. The V gene's germline CDR1 is SGHRS and CDR2 YFSETQ. Trimming removed 4 bases at V and 6 bases at J, with 22 bases between. Written as DNA, the CDR3 is TGCGCCAGCAGCGACCCAGTTTCGGGCAGGGTTGATGGCTACACCTTC. Its translation is CASSDPVSGRVDGYTF.

The V call is TRBV20-1, the J call TRBJ2-7; D is unresolved. The end of the DNA is better explained by TRBJ2-5, so the J call may be wrong. The V gene's germline CDR1 is DFQATT and CDR2 SNEGSKA (reference sequence). This CDR3 comprises 14 residues. Here the CDR3 reads CSARDAVDQETQYF. The CDR3 DNA is TGCAGTGCTAGAGATGCGGTGGATCAAGAGACCCAGTACTTC.

The genes are TRBV7-3 and TRBJ1-6, with D uncertain. The CDR3 covers 14 residues. Germline loops: CDR1 SGHTA, CDR2 FQGTGA. V was clipped by 2 bases and J by 10 bases, with 12 bases between them. CDR3 in amino acids: CASSLRTEYSPLHF. CDR3 nucleotides: TGTGCCAGCAGCTTACGCACGGAATACTCACCCCTCCACTTT.

The chain links TRBV6-6 to TRBJ1-4; 8 nucleotides line up with TRBD1. CDR1 and CDR2 from the germline V gene are MNHNY and SVGAGI (reference sequence). This CDR3 spans 15 amino acids. V shed 2 bases and J 3 bases; nucleotides not matched to a gene: 2. CDR3: CASSYLTGANEKLFF. CDR3 nucleotide sequence: TGTGCCAGCAGTTACCTGACAGGGGCTAATGAAAAACTGTTTTTT.

This chain connects TRBV20-1 to TRBJ2-5; D possibly matches TRBD1 or TRBD2 (5 bases each). V lost 3 bases, J lost 4 bases, and 15 bases lay in between. CDR3 length equals 14 residues. Germline V lookup: CDR1 DFQATT, CDR2 SNEGSKA (reference sequence). The CDR3: CSARVQARGETQYF. The CDR3 bases are TGCAGTGCTAGGGTCCAGGCGAGGGGAGAGACCCAGTACTTC.

This clonotype turned up a few times. The chain employs TRBV5-1 and TRBJ2-3; TRBD1 aligns across 9 bases. J gave up 2 bases and V 0 bases, and 7 bases lay outside the gene matches. The CDR3 length is 17 residues. Looked up from germline, CDR1 is SGHRS and CDR2 is YFSETQ. The CDR3 DNA reads TGCGCCAGCAGCTTGGCAGCGGACAGGGGATTCACAGATACGCAGTATTTT. Its translation is CASSLAADRGFTDTQYF. Using reference TRBV5-1 and TRBJ2-3 for the parts outside the CDR3, the full variable domain is KAGVTQTPRYLIKTRGQQVTLSCSPISGHRSVSWYQQTPGQGLQFLFEYFSETQRNKGNFPGRFSGRQFSNSRSEMNVSTLELGDSALYLCASSLAADRGFTDTQYFGPGTRLTVL.

The rearrangement uses TRBV28 and TRBJ1-5, with D possibly matching TRBD1 (6 bases). The V end was cut by 6 bases, the J end by 4 bases, with 22 bases between. CDR1 MDHEN and CDR2 SYDVKM come from the germline V gene. There are 17 residues in the CDR3. CDR3 loop: CASSLGVGGRGNQPQHF. The CDR3 DNA follows: TGTGCCAGCAGCCTGGGAGTAGGGGGACGGGGTAATCAGCCCCAGCATTTT.

This clonotype was observed a single time. The chain uses TRBV7-2 and TRBJ2-7; either TRBD1 or TRBD2 may fit D (5 bases each). Trimming cost V 3 bases and J 3 bases, with 15 bases left between them. The CDR3 extends over 15 amino acids. Germline V lookup: CDR1 SGHTA, CDR2 FQGNSA. CDR3 protein: CASSFPGLGDYEQYF. The CDR3 bases are TGTGCCAGCAGCTTTCCAGGACTGGGGGACTACGAGCAGTACTTC.

This rearrangement joins TRBV20-1 to TRBJ2-4, with D perhaps being TRBD1 or TRBD2 (5 bases each). There are 14 residues in the CDR3. CDR1 DFQATT and CDR2 SNEGSKA come from the germline V gene (reference sequence). V was clipped by 6 bases and J by 3 bases, with 15 bases between them. The CDR3 spells CSADRDLGKNIQYF. CDR3 bases: TGCAGTGCAGACCGGGACCTCGGCAAAAACATTCAGTACTTC.

The sample holds a few counts of this clonotype. A junction end diverges from the germline sequence, so it may reflect a read error. The chain uses TRBV5-1 and TRBJ2-1, with D perhaps TRBD1 (6 bases). CDR1 is SGHRS, CDR2 YFSETQ, per germline. The CDR3 length is 14 residues. As DNA, the CDR3 is TGCGCCAGCAGCCCCCGGACAGAATACAATGAGCAGGTCTTC. Encoded protein: CASSPRTEYNEQVF.

This clonotype was seen only a few times. The rearrangement uses TRBV7-8 and TRBJ2-7; 8 nucleotides align to TRBD2. The CDR3 covers 16 residues. The germline V gene encodes CDR1 SGHVS and CDR2 FQNEAQ. Trimming cost V 4 bases and J 2 bases; bases outside gene matches: 10. CDR3 amino acids: CASSSRRGTSPYEQYF. As DNA, the CDR3 is TGTGCCAGCAGCTCCCGCCGTGGGACTAGTCCCTACGAGCAGTACTTC.

As concerns this clonotype: One end of the junction varies from germline; a read error may be responsible. This chain joins TRBV20-1 and TRBJ1-5; 9 nucleotides align to TRBD1. Looked up from germline, CDR1 is DFQATT and CDR2 is SNEGSKA (reference sequence). CDR3 length: 13 amino acids. CDR3 sequence: CSAYGQGTQPRHF. In nucleotides, the CDR3 is TGCAGTGCCTACGGACAGGGGACACAGCCCCGGCATTTT.

This clonotype was recorded a few times. The gene calls are TRBV5-6 and TRBJ2-4; D is possibly TRBD1 (5 bases). In germline, CDR1 is SGHDT, CDR2 YYEEEE. This CDR3 has 13 residues. V lost 1 base and J lost 10, with 12 bases in between. The CDR3 DNA sequence: TGTGCCAGCAGCTTGCGGCAGGGCTATATTCAGTACTTC. As protein: CASSLRQGYIQYF.

V is TRBV28 and J is TRBJ2-1, with 8 bases lining up with TRBD1. Germline-derived CDR1 and CDR2 are MDHEN and SYDVKM. There are 18 residues in the CDR3. V gave up 4 bases and J gave up 8 bases; unmatched junction bases: 19. The CDR3, as DNA: TGTGCCAGCAGTTCAGCTCCAAACAGGGGGAGTGTCGACGATGAGCAGTTCTTC. It encodes CASSSAPNRGSVDDEQFF.

V is TRBV7-8 and J is TRBJ2-7; D is perhaps TRBD1 (6 bases). The CDR3 contains 18 residues. The V end lost 2 bases, the J end lost 7 bases, and 27 bases lay between the germline ends. CDR1 is SGHVS, CDR2 FQNEAQ, per germline. The DNA of the CDR3 is TGTGCCAGCAGCTTACTATTTCGGACAGTGGACTCCTACAATGAGCAGTACTTC. Protein: CASSLLFRTVDSYNEQYF.

This clonotype has more than one count but fewer than ten. V is TRBV5-6 and J is TRBJ2-5; possibly TRBD1 for D (5 bases). Between the trimmed V and J ends, which lost 4 bases and 2 bases, there was a span of 15 bases. The CDR3 spans 15 residues. Per the germline V gene, CDR1 is SGHDT and CDR2 is YYEEEE. CDR3 loop: CASSVAWTLQETQYF. CDR3 DNA sequence: TGTGCCAGCAGCGTCGCCTGGACACTACAAGAGACCCAGTACTTC.